Listed below are T cell receptor beta chains from one sample, sequenced in a study of T cell repertoires in cytomegalovirus infection. What these receptors recognize is not known. Via MiXCR, TCRdb re-called the reads, giving one row per CDR3 protein. The sample holds about 150,000 distinct CDR3 sequences, over 30% seen once. Sequenced material: CD8+ T cells from cultured PBMCs, taken from culture after CMV antigen stimulation. These receptors were collected from a human donor in good health (CMV status not recorded). Some clones in this sample may be carry-over from other donors' samples. Both conserved end residues are part of each CDR3. D genes are given only for firm matches. For some rows the clone size is stated as once, few or many, or as a class when expanded; others skip it.

V,J,D,size,DNA,CDR3
TRBV7-8,TRBJ2-6,-,-,TGTGCCAGCAGCCCAGCCAGGGTCGGGGCCAACGTCCTGACTTTC,CASSPARVGANVLTF
TRBV14,TRBJ1-1,-,-,TGTGCCAGCAGCCAAGGCTGGGCAGGGCGGACTGAAGCTTTCTTT,CASSQGWAGRTEAFF
TRBV2,TRBJ2-5,TRBD2,-,TGTGCCAGCAGTGTTACGGGGGGGCGTCAAGAGACCCAGTACTTC,CASSVTGGRQETQYF
TRBV4-2,TRBJ2-7,TRBD1,once,TGTGCCAGCAGCCAAGAAAGGACAGGGAATTACAAGCAGTACTTC,CASSQERTGNYKQYF
TRBV7-2,TRBJ2-4,-,few,TGTGCCAGCAGCTTACGCGGGGTAGCCAAAAACATTCAGTACTTC,CASSLRGVAKNIQYF
TRBV20-1,TRBJ2-1,TRBD2,-,TGCAGTGCGAGCGGGGGGGCGGGCGATGAGCAGTTCTTC,CSASGGAGDEQFF
TRBV28,TRBJ2-7,TRBD2,many,TGTGCCAGCAGTTTAACTAGCGGGGGGGCCTACGAGCAGTACTTC,CASSLTSGGAYEQYF
TRBV2,TRBJ2-7,TRBD1,-,TGTGCCAGCAGGGATCCGGGACAGGGGGGCTACGAGCAGTACTTC,CASRDPGQGGYEQYF
TRBV20-1,TRBJ2-7,-,many,TGCAGTGCTAGAGATCTGCAGGGCTACGAGCAGTACTTC,CSARDLQGYEQYF
TRBV10-3,TRBJ1-4,-,-,TGTGCCATCAGTGAGTCACCTATGCGGGGGCAGAATGAAAAACTGTTTTTT,CAISESPMRGQNEKLFF
TRBV7-2,TRBJ2-1,TRBD1,-,TGTGTCAGCAGCTCACCCGGGGACAGGATATACAATGAGCAGTTCTTC,CVSSSPGDRIYNEQFF
TRBV5-1,TRBJ2-7,-,-,TGCGCCAGCAGCTTAGGCCCGGGCCAAACCTACGAGCAGTACTTC,CASSLGPGQTYEQYF
TRBV19,TRBJ1-1,TRBD1,few,TGTGCCAGTAGTCTAGCCGACAGGGGAGCCACTGAAGCTTTCTTT,CASSLADRGATEAFF
TRBV28,TRBJ1-5,-,few,TGTGCCAGTGGGGACCAGGGCAATCAGCCCCAGCATTTT,CASGDQGNQPQHF